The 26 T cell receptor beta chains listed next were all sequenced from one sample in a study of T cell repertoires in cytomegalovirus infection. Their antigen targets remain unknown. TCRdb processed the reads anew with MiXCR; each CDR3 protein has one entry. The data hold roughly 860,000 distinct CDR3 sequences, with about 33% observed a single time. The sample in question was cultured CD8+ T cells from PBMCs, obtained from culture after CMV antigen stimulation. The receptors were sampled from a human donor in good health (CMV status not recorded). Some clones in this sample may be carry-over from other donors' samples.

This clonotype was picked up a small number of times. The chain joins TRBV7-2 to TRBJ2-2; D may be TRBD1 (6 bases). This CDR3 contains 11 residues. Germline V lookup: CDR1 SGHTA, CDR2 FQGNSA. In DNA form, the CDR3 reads TGTGCAGACCAGGGGACCGGGGAGCTGTTTTTT. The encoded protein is CADQGTGELFF.

CDR3 in amino acids: CASSYSMGRNEKLFF. In nucleotides, the CDR3 is TGTGCCAGCAGTTACTCGATGGGCCGTAATGAAAAACTGTTTTTT. V usage is TRBV6-5 and J usage is TRBJ1-4; D not resolved. CDR1 is MNHEY, CDR2 SVGAGI, per germline. CDR3 length equals 15 residues. V dropped 0 bases and J dropped 4 bases, with 9 bases sitting between them.

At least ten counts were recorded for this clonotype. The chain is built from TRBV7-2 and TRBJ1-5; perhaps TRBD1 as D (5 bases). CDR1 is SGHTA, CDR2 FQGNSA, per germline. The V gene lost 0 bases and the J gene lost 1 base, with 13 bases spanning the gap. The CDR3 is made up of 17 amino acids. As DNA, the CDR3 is TGTGCCAGCAGCTTAGCGAAGGGGATGGGAAGCAATCAGCCCCAGCATTTT. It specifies CASSLAKGMGSNQPQHF.

The CDR3 nucleotides are TGTGCCAGCAGCCCACCCCGAACCTACGAGCAGTACGTC. It encodes CASSPPRTYEQYV. The chain couples TRBV7-9 to TRBJ2-7; D is uncertain. Germline V CDR1 and CDR2: SEHNR, FQNEAQ (reference sequence). The CDR3 is made up of 13 amino acids. The V end was cut by 5 bases, the J end by 2 bases, with 10 bases between.

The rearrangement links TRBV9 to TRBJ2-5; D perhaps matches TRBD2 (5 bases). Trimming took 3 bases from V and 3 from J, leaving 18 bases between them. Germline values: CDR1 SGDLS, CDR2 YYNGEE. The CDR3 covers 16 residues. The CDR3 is CASSAHRSGGEETQYF. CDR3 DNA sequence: TGTGCCAGCAGCGCCCATCGGTCAGGAGGTGAAGAGACCCAGTACTTC.

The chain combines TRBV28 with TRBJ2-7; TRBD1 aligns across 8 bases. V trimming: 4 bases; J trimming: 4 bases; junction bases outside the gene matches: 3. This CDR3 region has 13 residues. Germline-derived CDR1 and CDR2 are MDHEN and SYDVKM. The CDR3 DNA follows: TGTGCCAGCAGTTCGACAGGGGTTTACGAGCAGTACGTC. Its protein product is CASSSTGVYEQYV.

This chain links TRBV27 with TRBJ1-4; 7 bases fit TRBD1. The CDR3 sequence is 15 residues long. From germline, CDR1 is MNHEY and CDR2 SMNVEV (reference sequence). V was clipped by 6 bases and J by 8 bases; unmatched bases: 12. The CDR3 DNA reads TGTGCCAGCAGCCCTAGAAGGGGGCTCTGGGAAAAACTGTTTTTT. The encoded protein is CASSPRRGLWEKLFF.

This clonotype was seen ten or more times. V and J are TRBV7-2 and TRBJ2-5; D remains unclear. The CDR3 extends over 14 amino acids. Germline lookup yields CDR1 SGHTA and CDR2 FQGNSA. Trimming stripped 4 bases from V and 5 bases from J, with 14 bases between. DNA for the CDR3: TGTGCCAGCAGCTCCGACATATCCCAGGAGACCCAGTACTTC. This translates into CASSSDISQETQYF.

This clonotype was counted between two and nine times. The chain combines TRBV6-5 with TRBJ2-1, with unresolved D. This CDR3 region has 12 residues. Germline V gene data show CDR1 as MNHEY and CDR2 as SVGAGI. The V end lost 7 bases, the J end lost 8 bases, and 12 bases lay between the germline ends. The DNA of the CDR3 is TGTGCCAGCAATAATAACGGTCATGAGCAGTTCTTC. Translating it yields CASNNNGHEQFF.

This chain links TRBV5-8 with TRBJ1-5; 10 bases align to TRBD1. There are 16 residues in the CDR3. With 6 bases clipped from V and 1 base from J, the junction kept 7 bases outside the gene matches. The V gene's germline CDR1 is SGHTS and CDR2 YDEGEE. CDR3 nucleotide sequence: TGTGCCAGCACCCTGGGACAGGGGTACAGCAATCAGCCCCAGCATTTT. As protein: CASTLGQGYSNQPQHF.

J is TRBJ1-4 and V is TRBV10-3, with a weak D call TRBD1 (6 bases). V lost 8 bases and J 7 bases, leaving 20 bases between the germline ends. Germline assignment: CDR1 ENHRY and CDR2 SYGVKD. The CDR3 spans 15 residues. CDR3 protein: CAIGDGGGRGEKLFF. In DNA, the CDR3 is TGTGCCATCGGAGATGGCGGGGGCAGAGGTGAAAAACTGTTTTTT.

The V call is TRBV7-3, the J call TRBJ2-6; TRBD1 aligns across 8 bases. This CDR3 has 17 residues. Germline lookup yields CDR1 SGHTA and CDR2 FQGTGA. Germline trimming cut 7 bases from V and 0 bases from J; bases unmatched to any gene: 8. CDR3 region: CASIKDRESSGANVLTF. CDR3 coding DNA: TGTGCCAGCATCAAGGACAGGGAAAGCTCTGGGGCCAACGTCCTGACTTTC.

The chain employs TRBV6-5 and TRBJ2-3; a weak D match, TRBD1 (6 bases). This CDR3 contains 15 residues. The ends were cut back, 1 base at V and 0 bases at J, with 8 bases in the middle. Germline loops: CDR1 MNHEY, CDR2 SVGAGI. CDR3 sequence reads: CASSYLGASTDTQYF. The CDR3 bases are TGTGCCAGCAGTTACTTGGGGGCTAGCACAGATACGCAGTATTTT.

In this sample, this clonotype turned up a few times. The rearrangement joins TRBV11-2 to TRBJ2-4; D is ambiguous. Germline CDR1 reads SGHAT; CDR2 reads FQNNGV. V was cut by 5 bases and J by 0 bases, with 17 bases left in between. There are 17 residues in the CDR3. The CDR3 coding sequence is TGTGCCAGCAGCACATGGAGTTTAGCCTTAGCCAAAAACATTCAGTACTTC. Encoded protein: CASSTWSLALAKNIQYF.

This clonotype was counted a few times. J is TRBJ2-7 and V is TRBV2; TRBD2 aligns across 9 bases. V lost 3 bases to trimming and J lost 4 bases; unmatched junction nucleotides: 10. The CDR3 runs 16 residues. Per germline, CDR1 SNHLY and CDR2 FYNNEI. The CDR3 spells CASSDILAGLGYEQYV. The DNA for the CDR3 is TGTGCCAGCAGTGACATCCTAGCGGGGTTAGGGTACGAGCAGTACGTC.

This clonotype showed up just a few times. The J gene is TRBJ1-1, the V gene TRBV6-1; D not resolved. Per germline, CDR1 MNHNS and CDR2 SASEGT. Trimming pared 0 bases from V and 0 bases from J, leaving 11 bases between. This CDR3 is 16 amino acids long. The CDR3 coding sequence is TGTGCCAGCAGTGAAGCGAATATCGGGTTGAACACTGAAGCTTTCTTT. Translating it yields CASSEANIGLNTEAFF.

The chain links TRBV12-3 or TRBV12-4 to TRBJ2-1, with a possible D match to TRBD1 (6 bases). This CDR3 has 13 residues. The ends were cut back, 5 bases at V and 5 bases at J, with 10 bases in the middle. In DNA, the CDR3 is TGTGCCAGCAGTCCTGGGACACACAATGAGCAGTTCTTC. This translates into CASSPGTHNEQFF.

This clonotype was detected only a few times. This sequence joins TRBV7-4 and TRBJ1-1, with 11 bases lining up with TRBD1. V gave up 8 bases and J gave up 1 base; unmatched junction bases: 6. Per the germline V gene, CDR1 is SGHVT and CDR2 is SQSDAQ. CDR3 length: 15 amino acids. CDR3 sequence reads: CASGDRGFRNTEAFF. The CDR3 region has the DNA TGTGCCAGCGGGGACAGGGGGTTTCGGAACACTGAAGCTTTCTTT.

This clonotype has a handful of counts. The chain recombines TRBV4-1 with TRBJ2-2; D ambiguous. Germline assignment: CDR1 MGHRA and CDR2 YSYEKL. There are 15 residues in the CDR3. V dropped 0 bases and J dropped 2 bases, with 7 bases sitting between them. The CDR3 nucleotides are TGCGCCAGCAGCCAAGATAACACCAACACCGGGGAGCTGTTTTTT. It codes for CASSQDNTNTGELFF.

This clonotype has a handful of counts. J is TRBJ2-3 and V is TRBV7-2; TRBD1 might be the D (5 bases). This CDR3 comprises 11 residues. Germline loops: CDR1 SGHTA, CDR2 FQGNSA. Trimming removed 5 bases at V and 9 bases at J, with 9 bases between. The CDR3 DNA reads TGTGCCAGCAGCGTGCAGGGAACGCAGTATTTT. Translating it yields CASSVQGTQYF.

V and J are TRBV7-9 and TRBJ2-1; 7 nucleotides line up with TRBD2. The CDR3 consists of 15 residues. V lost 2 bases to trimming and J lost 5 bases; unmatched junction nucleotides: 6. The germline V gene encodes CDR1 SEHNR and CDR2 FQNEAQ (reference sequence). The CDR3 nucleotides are TGTGCCAGCAGCTTAATAAGCGGGGTCGACAATGAGCAGTTCTTC. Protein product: CASSLISGVDNEQFF.

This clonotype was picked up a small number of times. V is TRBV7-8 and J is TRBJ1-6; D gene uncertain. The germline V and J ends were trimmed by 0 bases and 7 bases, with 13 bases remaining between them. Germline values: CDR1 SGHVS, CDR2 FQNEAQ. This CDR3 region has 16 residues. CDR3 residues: CASSLAYSGPNSPLHF. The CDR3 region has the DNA TGTGCCAGCAGCTTAGCCTACAGTGGACCCAATTCACCCCTCCACTTT.

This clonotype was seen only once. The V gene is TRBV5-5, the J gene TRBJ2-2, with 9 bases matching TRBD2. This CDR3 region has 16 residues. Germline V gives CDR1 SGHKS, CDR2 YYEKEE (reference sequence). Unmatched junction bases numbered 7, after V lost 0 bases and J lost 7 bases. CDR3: CASSLVGGGAVGELFF. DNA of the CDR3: TGTGCCAGCAGCTTGGTAGGCGGGGGGGCCGTCGGGGAGCTGTTTTTT.

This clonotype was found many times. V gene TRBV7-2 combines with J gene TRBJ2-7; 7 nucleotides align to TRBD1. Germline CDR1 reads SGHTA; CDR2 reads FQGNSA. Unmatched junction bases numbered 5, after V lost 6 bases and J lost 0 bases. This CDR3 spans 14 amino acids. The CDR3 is CASSWAGGSYEQYV. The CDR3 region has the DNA TGTGCCAGCAGTTGGGCAGGGGGCTCCTACGAGCAGTACGTC.

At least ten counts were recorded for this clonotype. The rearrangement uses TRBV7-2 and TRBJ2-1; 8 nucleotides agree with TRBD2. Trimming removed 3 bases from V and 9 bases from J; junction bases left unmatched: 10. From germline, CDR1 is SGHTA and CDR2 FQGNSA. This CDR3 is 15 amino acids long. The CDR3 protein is CASSFRGGSEGEQFF. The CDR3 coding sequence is TGTGCCAGCAGCTTCCGGGGGGGCTCAGAAGGTGAGCAGTTCTTC.

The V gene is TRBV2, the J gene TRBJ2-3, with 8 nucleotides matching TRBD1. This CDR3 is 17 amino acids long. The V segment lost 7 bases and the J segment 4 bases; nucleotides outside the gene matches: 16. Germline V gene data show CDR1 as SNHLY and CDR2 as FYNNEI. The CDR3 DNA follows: TGTGCCAGCACCTGGCCGTTGGACAGGGCCGGCGCAGATACGCAGTATTTT. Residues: CASTWPLDRAGADTQYF. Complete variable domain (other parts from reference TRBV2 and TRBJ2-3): EPEVTQTPSHQVTQMGQEVILRCVPISNHLYFYWYRQILGQKVEFLVSFYNNEISEKSEIFDDQFSVERPDGSNFTLKIRSTKLEDSAMYFCASTWPLDRAGADTQYFGPGTRLTVL.